Listed below are T cell receptor beta chains from one sample, sequenced in a study of cytomegalovirus exposure and HLA in healthy donors. TCRdb's copy holds only in-frame clones and misses some; the assay was immunoSEQ multiplex PCR. The sample includes about 140,000 clones, about 80% of them seen just once. The sequenced sample was PBMCs. These receptors were collected from a male donor in good health and CMV-seronegative. Each CDR3 is given with its conserved first and last residue. Fields, in order: V gene, clone size, J gene, D gene, CDR3 DNA, CDR3 protein. A D gene is named only where the DNA matches it firmly. Some rows mark clone size as missing; the rest say once, few, many or name a class of expanded clone.

v_call: TRBV5-1
clone_size: NA
j_call: TRBJ2-2
d_call: NA
cdr3_nt: TGCGCCAGCAGACCGCCGGGACTTCGAACCGGGGAGCTGTTTTTT
cdr3_aa: CASRPPGLRTGELFF

v_call: TRBV18
clone_size: NA
j_call: TRBJ2-7
d_call: NA
cdr3_nt: TGTGCCAGCTCACCACAGCAAGGAGCGTCCTACGAGCAGTACTTC
cdr3_aa: CASSPQQGASYEQYF

v_call: TRBV6-1
clone_size: NA
j_call: TRBJ2-7
d_call: TRBD1
cdr3_nt: TGTGCCAGCAGTGAAGGGGACAGCTCCTACGAGCAGTACTTC
cdr3_aa: CASSEGDSSYEQYF

v_call: TRBV4-1
clone_size: NA
j_call: TRBJ2-3
d_call: TRBD1
cdr3_nt: TGCGCCAGCAACCTCCTTCCTGACAGGGAACGTCCAGATACGCAGTATTTT
cdr3_aa: CASNLLPDRERPDTQYF

v_call: TRBV4-1
clone_size: NA
j_call: TRBJ1-1
d_call: NA
cdr3_nt: TGCGCCAGCAGCCAAGTTCTCACAGGGCTGGGGCCTGAAGCTTTCTTT
cdr3_aa: CASSQVLTGLGPEAFF

v_call: TRBV5-1
clone_size: NA
j_call: TRBJ2-7
d_call: TRBD1
cdr3_nt: TGCGCCAGCAGTCGAGGACAGGGTGAGCTCGGGCAGTACTTC
cdr3_aa: CASSRGQGELGQYF

v_call: TRBV29-1
clone_size: NA
j_call: TRBJ2-7
d_call: NA
cdr3_nt: TGCAGCGTTTTTGACGGACACTACGAGCAGTACTTC
cdr3_aa: CSVFDGHYEQYF

v_call: TRBV6-5
clone_size: NA
j_call: TRBJ2-3
d_call: NA
cdr3_nt: TGTGCCAGCAGTTACCAACTTGGGGGGTTAGATACGCAGTATTTT
cdr3_aa: CASSYQLGGLDTQYF

v_call: TRBV6-6
clone_size: NA
j_call: TRBJ2-7
d_call: NA
cdr3_nt: TGTGCCAGCAGGGGCCTGGGTTGGTACGAGCAGTACTTC
cdr3_aa: CASRGLGWYEQYF

v_call: TRBV18
clone_size: NA
j_call: TRBJ2-2
d_call: NA
cdr3_nt: TGTGCCAGCTCATCCTACACCGGGGAGCTGTTTTTT
cdr3_aa: CASSSYTGELFF

v_call: TRBV6-5
clone_size: NA
j_call: TRBJ1-2
d_call: TRBD1
cdr3_nt: TGTGCCAGCAGTTACCCCCCGGGACAGGGGGCACATGGCTACACCTTC
cdr3_aa: CASSYPPGQGAHGYTF

v_call: TRBV9
clone_size: once
j_call: TRBJ2-2
d_call: TRBD2
cdr3_nt: TGTGCCAGCAGCGTATACGGGGAGGGCACCGGGGAGCTGTTTTTT
cdr3_aa: CASSVYGEGTGELFF

v_call: TRBV11-2
clone_size: NA
j_call: TRBJ2-7
d_call: NA
cdr3_nt: TGTGCCAGCAGCCCGACTAGGGTGGACTACGAGCAGTACTTC
cdr3_aa: CASSPTRVDYEQYF

v_call: TRBV18
clone_size: NA
j_call: TRBJ1-5
d_call: NA
cdr3_nt: TGTGCCAGCTCACCAGGCAGCAATCAGCCCCAGCATTTT
cdr3_aa: CASSPGSNQPQHF

v_call: TRBV7-8
clone_size: NA
j_call: TRBJ1-3
d_call: NA
cdr3_nt: TGTGCCAGCAGCCCCCCTGGGAGCCCGAGTAACACCATATATTTT
cdr3_aa: CASSPPGSPSNTIYF

v_call: TRBV5-5
clone_size: NA
j_call: TRBJ1-1
d_call: TRBD1
cdr3_nt: TGTGCCAGCAGCACCAGGCTCGACAGGGGCGGGGACACTGAAGCTTTCTTT
cdr3_aa: CASSTRLDRGGDTEAFF

v_call: TRBV11-1
clone_size: NA
j_call: TRBJ2-1
d_call: TRBD1
cdr3_nt: TGTGCCAGCAGCTTAGGACAGGGGAGGACCTACAATGAGCAGTTCTTC
cdr3_aa: CASSLGQGRTYNEQFF

v_call: TRBV5-5
clone_size: NA
j_call: TRBJ2-3
d_call: NA
cdr3_nt: TGTGCCAGCAGCTCGGACTCCGATACGCAGTATTTT
cdr3_aa: CASSSDSDTQYF

v_call: TRBV29-1
clone_size: once
j_call: TRBJ2-5
d_call: TRBD1
cdr3_nt: TGCAGCGTTCCTACCGGGACAGACCAAGAGACCCAGTACTTC
cdr3_aa: CSVPTGTDQETQYF

v_call: TRBV6-7
clone_size: NA
j_call: TRBJ2-4
d_call: TRBD1
cdr3_nt: TGTGCCAGCATGTATATTAGGACAGGCCCTTTCTTCTTAGCCAAAAACATTCAGTACTTC
cdr3_aa: CASMYIRTGPFFLAKNIQYF

v_call: TRBV9
clone_size: once
j_call: TRBJ1-2
d_call: NA
cdr3_nt: TGTGCCAGCAGCGCTCGACAGAGGGGCTACACCTTC
cdr3_aa: CASSARQRGYTF

v_call: TRBV2
clone_size: few
j_call: TRBJ2-7
d_call: NA
cdr3_nt: TGTGCCAGCAGTGAAGGGTTGACAGAGAGCTCCTACGAGCAGTACTTC
cdr3_aa: CASSEGLTESSYEQYF

v_call: TRBV28
clone_size: NA
j_call: TRBJ2-1
d_call: TRBD2
cdr3_nt: TGTGCCACTCTAAGCGGGGGGCTATACAATGAGCAGTTCTTC
cdr3_aa: CATLSGGLYNEQFF